These 27 T cell receptor beta chains were sequenced from one sample in a study of blood T cell repertoires in COVID-19. Sequencing used immunoSEQ multiplex PCR; TCRdb keeps in-frame clones, though not all of them. The sample consists of more than 50,000 clones, approximately 91% of them appearing once. Sequenced: peripheral blood. The receptors shown here come from a human donor in a cohort sampled during active COVID-19.

The chain links TRBV4-1 to TRBJ1-5; a possible D gene is TRBD1 (5 bases). CDR1 is MGHRA, CDR2 YSYEKL, per germline. Trimming shortened V by 0 bases and J by 3 bases, and 18 bases separated the two germline ends. The CDR3 length is 18 residues. The CDR3 sequence: CASSQEGGEGYTNQPQHF. The CDR3 coding sequence is TGCGCCAGCAGCCAAGAGGGAGGGGAGGGATATACCAATCAGCCCCAGCATTTT.

The rearrangement joins TRBV5-1 to TRBJ1-1; 7 bases match TRBD1. Looked up from germline, CDR1 is SGHRS and CDR2 is YFSETQ. The CDR3 is 16 amino acids. The J segment lost 0 bases and the V segment lost 4 bases, leaving 9 bases of the junction unmatched. CDR3 DNA: TGCGCCAGCAGCGGGGCCGGAGGGGGCCTGAACACTGAAGCTTTCTTT. Translating gives CASSGAGGGLNTEAFF.

The rearrangement links TRBV4-1 to TRBJ2-7; D not resolved. Germline V gene lookup returns CDR1 MGHRA and CDR2 YSYEKL. The CDR3 is 14 amino acids. With 4 bases removed from V and 5 bases from J, the gap between germline ends came to 15 bases. The DNA of the CDR3 is TGCGCCAGCAGCCGTCTGTTGGCTCCCCACGAGCAGTACTTC. It encodes CASSRLLAPHEQYF.

The chain employs TRBV9 and TRBJ2-2, with 7 positions matching TRBD2. The CDR3 consists of 16 residues. Germline lookup yields CDR1 SGDLS and CDR2 YYNGEE. J gave up 0 bases and V 6 bases, and 8 bases lay outside the gene matches. CDR3 protein: CASTSWGGSNTGELFF. The CDR3 DNA reads as TGTGCCAGCACCAGCTGGGGGGGGTCGAACACCGGGGAGCTGTTTTTT. The full variable domain, with the rest looked up from reference TRBV9 and TRBJ2-2, is DSGVTQTPKHLITATGQRVTLRCSPRSGDLSVYWYQQSLDQGLQFLIQYYNGEERAKGNILERFSAQQFPDLHSELNLSSLELGDSALYFCASTSWGGSNTGELFFGEGSRLTVL.

The CDR3, as DNA: TGTGCCAGCAGTTACTCCCACAGGGAGATTCTTTCACCCCTCCACTTT. Protein sequence: CASSYSHREILSPLHF. The chain is built from TRBV6-5 and TRBJ1-6, with TRBD1 as a possible D gene (6 bases). This CDR3 region has 16 residues. The V and J ends lost 0 bases and 9 bases respectively, with 15 bases between them. Germline loops: CDR1 MNHEY, CDR2 SVGAGI.

This chain uses TRBV7-6 with TRBJ1-2; weak D call: TRBD1 (6 bases). CDR3 size: 15 residues. The germline gives CDR1 SGHVS, CDR2 FNYEAQ. Deletions cut 2 bases from V and 1 base from J, with 11 bases between. The CDR3 protein is CASSLPHRDNYGYTF. The CDR3 DNA is TGTGCCAGCAGCTTACCCCACAGGGATAACTATGGCTACACCTTC.

The rearrangement links TRBV28 to TRBJ2-7, with D possibly TRBD1 on 6 matching bases. The germline V gene encodes CDR1 MDHEN and CDR2 SYDVKM. V was trimmed by 0 bases and J by 1 base, leaving 13 bases between them. The CDR3 has 16 amino acids. CDR3 loop: CASSLWGRGYSYEQYF. In DNA, the CDR3 is TGTGCCAGCAGTTTATGGGGTAGGGGGTATTCCTACGAGCAGTACTTC.

Here the CDR3 reads CASSRGASTDTQYF. The CDR3 nucleotides read TGTGCCAGCAGTCGGGGGGCTAGTACAGATACGCAGTATTTT. The chain combines TRBV2 with TRBJ2-3, with a possible D match to TRBD2 (7 bases). V lost 5 bases to trimming and J lost 3 bases, with 12 bases between them. CDR3 length: 14 residues. The germline CDR1 and CDR2 sequences are SNHLY and FYNNEI.

The CDR3 here is CASSEGPVQETQYF. CDR3 bases: TGTGCCAGCAGTGAAGGGCCAGTTCAAGAGACCCAGTACTTC. This chain links TRBV2 with TRBJ2-5; no clear D. Germline CDR1 SNHLY, CDR2 FYNNEI. V lost 1 base and J 2 bases, leaving 8 bases between the germline ends. The CDR3 consists of 14 residues.

A single count supports this clone. The chain uses TRBV28 and TRBJ1-5; 7 positions agree with TRBD1. With V trimmed by 5 bases and J by 3 bases, 10 bases remained unmatched. The CDR3 is made up of 16 amino acids. The V gene's germline CDR1 is MDHEN and CDR2 SYDVKM. CDR3 bases: TGTGCCAGCAGTCTACGACAGGGAACCCACAATCAGCCCCAGCATTTT. Residues: CASSLRQGTHNQPQHF.

The genes are TRBV28 and TRBJ1-5; D call uncertain. Germline V gives CDR1 MDHEN, CDR2 SYDVKM. CDR3 length: 14 amino acids. V shed 1 base and J shed 3 bases, with 7 bases lying between them. CDR3 coding DNA: TGTGCCAGCAGTTTATACAGTAACAATCAGCCCCAGCATTTT. Its protein is CASSLYSNNQPQHF.

This chain uses TRBV5-1 with TRBJ1-1; TRBD1 agrees at 7 bases. V dropped 5 bases and J dropped 7; count of bases not matched to a gene: 11. Per germline, CDR1 SGHRS and CDR2 YFSETQ. The CDR3 extends over 14 amino acids. The CDR3 nucleotides are TGCGCCAGCAGTGGGACAGCGAGTCTGGATGAAGCTTTCTTT. Amino acid sequence: CASSGTASLDEAFF.

The chain has TRBV19 and TRBJ1-5; 8 nucleotides line up with TRBD1. This CDR3 region has 15 residues. CDR1 and CDR2 (germline): LNHDA, SQIVND (reference sequence). V gave up 4 bases and J gave up 7 bases; unmatched junction bases: 9. CDR3 coding DNA: TGTGCCAGTAGTACCCCCGACAGGGGTGGGCAGCCCCAGCATTTT. Encoded protein: CASSTPDRGGQPQHF.

J is TRBJ2-2 and V is TRBV24-1; tentative D call: TRBD1 (6 bases). V was trimmed by 9 bases and J by 5 bases, leaving 15 bases between them. Germline V gives CDR1 KGHDR, CDR2 SFDVKD. This CDR3 has 14 residues. The CDR3 nucleotides are TGTGCCACCTCAGGGAAAAGGGGGACCGGGGAGCTGTTTTTT. Residues: CATSGKRGTGELFF.

This chain joins TRBV28 and TRBJ2-7; 7 bases map to TRBD1. The CDR3 is made up of 15 amino acids. Germline loops: CDR1 MDHEN, CDR2 SYDVKM. V dropped 5 bases and J dropped 2; count of bases not matched to a gene: 9. CDR3 DNA: TGTGCCAGCAGTCCTTTAACAGGGGTACCCTACGAGCAGTACTTC. Translating it yields CASSPLTGVPYEQYF.

The rearrangement links TRBV6-5 to TRBJ1-5; D call uncertain. V was clipped by 5 bases and J by 0 bases, with 8 bases between them. The CDR3 is 14 residues long. Germline V gene sequence: CDR1 MNHEY, CDR2 SVGAGI. CDR3 sequence (DNA): TGTGCCAGCAGTAGTCTAAATAGCAATCAGCCCCAGCATTTT. This translates into CASSSLNSNQPQHF.

The gene calls are TRBV14 and TRBJ2-7, with D possibly TRBD2 on 5 matching bases. The CDR3 runs to 14 residues. V lost 2 bases, J lost 2 bases, and 10 bases lay in between. Germline CDR1 is SGHDN and CDR2 is FVKESK. The CDR3: CASSQIGSAYEQYF. For the CDR3, the DNA is TGTGCCAGCAGCCAAATAGGGAGTGCCTACGAGCAGTACTTC.

This sequence joins TRBV28 and TRBJ2-7; D call uncertain. V lost 5 bases, J lost 3 bases, and 20 bases lay in between. This CDR3 contains 16 residues. Germline V gene sequence: CDR1 MDHEN, CDR2 SYDVKM. The CDR3 DNA sequence: TGTGCCAGCAGTCCCCATCAAGCGCCCCGATACTACGAGCAGTACTTC. Translation: CASSPHQAPRYYEQYF.

V is TRBV27 and J is TRBJ2-3; possibly TRBD2 for D (7 bases). Germline V gene sequence: CDR1 MNHEY, CDR2 SMNVEV (reference sequence). V lost 3 bases and J lost 10, with 14 bases in between. This CDR3 has 13 residues. CDR3 region: CASSFREGQAQYF. CDR3 nucleotide sequence: TGTGCCAGCAGTTTCAGGGAGGGACAAGCGCAGTATTTT.

The chain's CDR3 is CASISPPGDRGYTF. CDR3 nucleotide sequence: TGTGCCAGCATCTCCCCCCCAGGCGACAGGGGCTACACCTTC. V and J are TRBV28 and TRBJ1-2; weak D call: TRBD1 (6 bases). The CDR3 runs 14 residues. The V gene lost 7 bases and the J gene lost 8 bases, with 20 bases spanning the gap. CDR1 is MDHEN and CDR2 is SYDVKM in the germline V gene.

The V gene is TRBV5-4, the J gene TRBJ2-5; tentative D call: TRBD1 (5 bases). Germline CDR1 reads SGHNT; CDR2 reads YYREEE (reference sequence). V lost 4 bases, J lost 1 base, and 14 bases lay in between. The CDR3 is made up of 15 amino acids. CDR3 protein: CASSAGPPLQETQYF. In DNA form, the CDR3 reads TGTGCCAGCAGCGCAGGGCCGCCCCTCCAAGAGACCCAGTACTTC.

The chain combines TRBV5-4 with TRBJ1-1, with TRBD1 identical over 12 bases. CDR1 and CDR2 from the germline V gene are SGHNT and YYREEE (reference sequence). This CDR3 comprises 16 residues. V lost 5 bases and J lost 5; bases outside the gene matches: 10. CDR3 nucleotide sequence: TGTGCCAGCAGGAAATGGGACAGGGGGCTAGGGACTGAAGCTTTCTTT. Its translation is CASRKWDRGLGTEAFF.

The chain has TRBV5-1 and TRBJ2-1; 11 bases are a match to TRBD1. The germline V gene encodes CDR1 SGHRS and CDR2 YFSETQ. This CDR3 comprises 15 residues. The V segment lost 4 bases and the J segment 5 bases; nucleotides outside the gene matches: 5. The CDR3 reads CASSEGQGGHNEQFF. In DNA form, the CDR3 reads TGCGCCAGCAGCGAGGGACAGGGGGGGCACAATGAGCAGTTCTTC.

The J gene is TRBJ1-2, the V gene TRBV10-3, with D perhaps TRBD1 (6 bases). Germline CDR1 and CDR2: ENHRY and SYGVKD. The CDR3 spans 14 residues. Trimming stripped 5 bases from V and 3 bases from J, with 13 bases between. The CDR3 loop is CAISPGERDYGYTF. For the CDR3, the DNA is TGTGCCATCAGTCCAGGGGAAAGAGACTATGGCTACACCTTC.

This sequence joins TRBV6-2 or TRBV6-3 and TRBJ2-7, with unresolved D. Trimming cost V 4 bases and J 0 bases, with 13 bases left between them. CDR3 length: 15 amino acids. Germline CDR1 and CDR2: MNHEY and SVGEGT. The CDR3 is CASSSDVRVSYEQYF. The CDR3 region has the DNA TGTGCCAGCAGTTCTGATGTCCGAGTCTCCTACGAGCAGTACTTC.

This sequence joins TRBV3-1 (or the pseudogene TRBV3-2) and TRBJ2-7; 8 bases agree with TRBD1. Per the germline V gene, CDR1 is LGHDT and CDR2 is YNNKEL (reference sequence). The CDR3 extends over 16 amino acids. Germline trimming cut 0 bases from V and 3 bases from J; bases unmatched to any gene: 7. The CDR3 loop is CASSQDQAGGRYEQYF. The CDR3 region has the DNA TGTGCCAGCAGCCAAGATCAGGCAGGGGGCCGCTACGAGCAGTACTTC.

This rearrangement joins TRBV19 to TRBJ1-5, with 9 bases matching TRBD1. With V trimmed by 4 bases and J by 1 base, 14 bases remained unmatched. This CDR3 contains 19 residues. Looked up from germline, CDR1 is LNHDA and CDR2 is SQIVND (reference sequence). In nucleotides, the CDR3 is TGTGCCAGTAGTAAATCCGGGACAGGGTCATTTTTAAGCAATCAGCCCCAGCATTTT. It is translated as CASSKSGTGSFLSNQPQHF.